Listed here is a single T cell receptor beta chain. These data are taken from a study of OX40 agonist ivuxolimab in advanced cancers. Trimming removed 0 bases from V and 8 bases from J, with 14 bases in between. The CDR3 loop spans 15 amino acids. Germline V gene sequence: CDR1 SGHTS, CDR2 YDEGEE. Assay: immunoSEQ multiplex PCR; the TCRdb copy retains only in-frame clones and omits some. Of 50,000 to 75,000 clones in the sample, approximately 90% were seen once. The TCR sequence derives from an adult with an advanced solid tumor such as melanoma, head and neck, liver or kidney cancer. V is TRBV5-8 and J is TRBJ1-4; no reliable D call. The sample in question was CD4+ or CD8+ T cells sorted from blood, obtained in a trial of the OX40 agonist ivuxolimab. The CDR3 region has the DNA TGTGCCAGCAGCTTGGGACTAGCCTTAAGGGAAAAACTGTTTTTT. Its translation: CASSLGLALREKLFF.